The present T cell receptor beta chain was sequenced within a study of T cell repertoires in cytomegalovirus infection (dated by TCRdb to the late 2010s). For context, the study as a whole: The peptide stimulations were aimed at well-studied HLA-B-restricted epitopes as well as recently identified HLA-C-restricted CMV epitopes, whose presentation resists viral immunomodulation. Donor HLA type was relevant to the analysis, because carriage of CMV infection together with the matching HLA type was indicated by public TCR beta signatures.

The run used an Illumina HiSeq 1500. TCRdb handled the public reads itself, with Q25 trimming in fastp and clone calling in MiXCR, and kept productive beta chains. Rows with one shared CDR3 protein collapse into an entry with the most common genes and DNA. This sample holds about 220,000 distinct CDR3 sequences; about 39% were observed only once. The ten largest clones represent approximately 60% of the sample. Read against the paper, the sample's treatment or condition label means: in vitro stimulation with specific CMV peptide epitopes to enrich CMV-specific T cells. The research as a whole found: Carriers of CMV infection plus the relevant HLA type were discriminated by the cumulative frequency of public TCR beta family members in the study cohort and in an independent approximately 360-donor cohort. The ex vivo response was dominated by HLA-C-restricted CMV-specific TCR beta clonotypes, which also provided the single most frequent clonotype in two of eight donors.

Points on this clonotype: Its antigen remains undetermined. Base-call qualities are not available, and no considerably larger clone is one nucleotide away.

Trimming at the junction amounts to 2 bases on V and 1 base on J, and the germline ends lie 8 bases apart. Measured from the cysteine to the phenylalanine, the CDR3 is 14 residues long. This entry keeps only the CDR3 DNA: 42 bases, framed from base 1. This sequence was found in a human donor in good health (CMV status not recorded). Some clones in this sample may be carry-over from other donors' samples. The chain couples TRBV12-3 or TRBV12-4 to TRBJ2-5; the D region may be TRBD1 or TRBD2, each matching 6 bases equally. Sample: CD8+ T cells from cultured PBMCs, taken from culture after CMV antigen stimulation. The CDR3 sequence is CASSLRGVQETQYF. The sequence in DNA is TGTGCCAGCAGTTTAAGGGGGGTCCAAGAGACCCAGTACTTC.